Listed here are 21 T cell receptor beta chains from one sample, sequenced in a study of blood T cell repertoires in COVID-19. Libraries were prepared by immunoSEQ multiplex PCR; TCRdb keeps only in-frame clonotypes and omits some of them. The repertoire consists of about 200,000 clones, with roughly 88% occurring once and the leading ten covering approximately 13%. Material for sequencing was peripheral blood. These receptors originate from a human donor in a cohort sampled during active COVID-19.

This chain links TRBV5-1 with TRBJ2-7; D is perhaps TRBD1 (6 bases). CDR1 is SGHRS, CDR2 YFSETQ, per germline. The CDR3 loop spans 15 amino acids. Trimming removed 4 bases from V and 2 bases from J, with 16 bases in between. The CDR3 DNA sequence: TGCGCCAGCAGCGGTACAGGGACCCTAACCTACGAGCAGTACTTC. Residues: CASSGTGTLTYEQYF.

The chain has TRBV7-7 and TRBJ2-1; D may be TRBD2 (5 bases). Trimming cost V 1 base and J 2 bases, with 9 bases left between them. In germline, CDR1 is SSHAT, CDR2 FNYEAQ (reference sequence). The CDR3 contains 15 residues. In nucleotides, the CDR3 is TGTGCCAGCAGCTTAGAGGGAGTCCCCTACAATGAGCAGTTCTTC. As protein: CASSLEGVPYNEQFF.

The CDR3 coding sequence is TGTGCCAGCAGCTTGGAAAGGCAGGGGGTAGCTTTCTTT. Its translation is CASSLERQGVAFF. J is TRBJ1-1 and V is TRBV5-6; TRBD1 matches 7 bases. CDR1 is SGHDT, CDR2 YYEEEE, per germline. This CDR3 region has 13 residues. V shed 0 bases and J 10 bases; nucleotides not matched to a gene: 6.

The rearrangement joins TRBV12-3 or TRBV12-4 to TRBJ2-7; D may be TRBD2 (6 bases). The CDR3 contains 13 residues. The V end lost 6 bases, the J end lost 5 bases, and 14 bases lay between the germline ends. CDR3 sequence reads: CASSSRRGNEQYF. The CDR3 bases are TGTGCCAGCAGCTCCCGACGGGGGAACGAGCAGTACTTC.

V and J are TRBV5-1 and TRBJ2-7; 7 nucleotides agree with TRBD1. V was pared by 0 bases and J by 3 bases, with 6 bases of the junction left unmatched. CDR1 is SGHRS and CDR2 is YFSETQ in the germline V gene. The CDR3 runs to 15 residues. The CDR3 sequence is CASSLGQGRIYEQYF. CDR3 sequence (DNA): TGCGCCAGCAGCTTGGGACAGGGTCGCATCTACGAGCAGTACTTC.

The chain carries TRBV30 and TRBJ1-4; D is unresolved. Germline V gives CDR1 GTSNPN, CDR2 SVGIG (reference sequence). This CDR3 is built from 15 residues. V was clipped by 0 bases and J by 2 bases, with 10 bases between them. The CDR3 loop is CAWSVGGRTNEKLFF. As DNA, the CDR3 is TGTGCCTGGAGTGTAGGAGGGCGGACTAATGAAAAACTGTTTTTT.

The V gene is TRBV28, the J gene TRBJ1-6; D ambiguous. CDR3 length: 14 amino acids. Between the trimmed V and J ends, which lost 3 bases and 6 bases, there was a span of 9 bases. Germline V gene data show CDR1 as MDHEN and CDR2 as SYDVKM. CDR3 sequence: CASSFGRLNSPLHF. For the CDR3, the DNA is TGTGCCAGCAGTTTTGGCCGCCTTAATTCACCCCTCCACTTT. Full variable domain (outside the CDR3, taken from reference TRBV28 and TRBJ1-6): DVKVTQSSRYLVKRTGEKVFLECVQDMDHENMFWYRQDPGLGLRLIYFSYDVKMKEKGDIPEGYSVSREKKERFSLILESASTNQTSMYLCASSFGRLNSPLHFGNGTRLTVT.

This rearrangement joins TRBV7-8 to TRBJ1-5; D possibly corresponds to TRBD1 (5 bases). Per germline, CDR1 SGHVS and CDR2 FQNEAQ. The CDR3 extends over 15 amino acids. The germline V and J ends were trimmed by 5 bases and 6 bases, with 17 bases remaining between them. The CDR3 DNA sequence: TGTGCCAGCAGCCCTAACAGGACAATCCGTCAGCCCCAGCATTTT. This codes for CASSPNRTIRQPQHF.

The table lists this clone with a few counts. V gene TRBV4-1 combines with J gene TRBJ1-3, with D maybe TRBD1 (5 bases). V was trimmed by 1 base and J by 4 bases, leaving 14 bases between them. CDR3 size: 16 residues. CDR1 is MGHRA and CDR2 is YSYEKL in the germline V gene. The chain's CDR3 is CASSQGRDFRGNTIYF. The CDR3 DNA follows: TGCGCCAGCAGCCAAGGAAGGGACTTCAGAGGAAACACCATATATTTT.

The rearrangement uses TRBV24-1 and TRBJ1-5; D is unclear. V lost 4 bases and J lost 0, with 6 bases in between. This CDR3 has 14 residues. Germline CDR1 KGHDR, CDR2 SFDVKD. Written as DNA, the CDR3 is TGTGCCACCAGTGACGAGAATAGCAATCAGCCCCAGCATTTT. Amino acids: CATSDENSNQPQHF.

The rearrangement uses TRBV19 and TRBJ1-1; D possibly corresponds to TRBD1 (5 bases). Between the trimmed V and J ends, which lost 2 bases and 6 bases, there was a span of 16 bases. This CDR3 comprises 15 residues. The V gene's germline CDR1 is LNHDA and CDR2 SQIVND (reference sequence). This CDR3 reads CASSISRVREAEAFF. The DNA of the CDR3 is TGTGCCAGTAGTATAAGCAGGGTCCGGGAGGCTGAAGCTTTCTTT.

As concerns this clone: Given the absence of the conserved phenylalanine or tryptophan at the CDR3 end, a read error is likely. The limits of the CDR3 on the DNA are not certain, so only TCRdb's listed CDR3 is given. The gene calls are TRBV6-6 and TRBJ2-7; no DNA check was done on the table's D call, TRBD2. Germline V gives CDR1 MNHNY, CDR2 SVGAGI (reference sequence). With termini counted, the CDR3 has 10 amino acids. CDR3 in amino acids: CASSYGRLRL.

The chain couples TRBV16 to TRBJ2-2; D perhaps matches TRBD2 (6 bases). V lost 0 bases to trimming and J lost 0 bases, with 14 bases between them. CDR1 is KGHSY and CDR2 is FQNENV in the germline V gene. The CDR3 extends over 18 amino acids. DNA for the CDR3: TGTGCCAGCAGCCAATCGCGGGGCCCCTCCGCGAACACCGGGGAGCTGTTTTTT. This codes for CASSQSRGPSANTGELFF.

The chain combines TRBV4-2 with TRBJ2-1; TRBD2 matches at 8 bases. The CDR3 length is 15 residues. Germline V gene sequence: CDR1 LGHNA, CDR2 YNFKEQ. J lost 7 bases, V lost 3 bases, and 8 bases had no gene match. DNA for the CDR3: TGTGCCAGCAGCCATCTATATCCTAGCGGGAATGAGCAGTTCTTC. This encodes CASSHLYPSGNEQFF.

This sequence joins TRBV27 and TRBJ2-5; 10 nucleotides match TRBD2. The germline V gene has CDR1 MNHEY and CDR2 SMNVEV (reference sequence). With V trimmed by 6 bases and J by 6 bases, 16 bases remained unmatched. The CDR3 sequence is 17 residues long. CDR3 region: CASSETPRASGRQTQYF. DNA for the CDR3: TGTGCCAGCAGCGAAACCCCCCGGGCTAGCGGGAGACAGACCCAGTACTTC.

The rearrangement joins TRBV5-4 to TRBJ2-5; D is possibly TRBD2 (5 bases). The CDR3 has 14 amino acids. V lost 0 bases, J lost 5 bases, and 11 bases lay in between. Germline V gene sequence: CDR1 SGHNT, CDR2 YYREEE (reference sequence). CDR3 nucleotides: TGTGCCAGCAGCTTGGGAGGGAGCAGGGAGACCCAGTACTTC. It translates to CASSLGGSRETQYF.

The J gene is TRBJ2-6, the V gene TRBV18, with D perhaps TRBD2 (6 bases). The CDR3 runs to 16 residues. Germline values: CDR1 KGHSH, CDR2 LQKENI. V dropped 2 bases and J dropped 4 bases, with 12 bases sitting between them. The CDR3, as DNA: TGTGCCAGCTCACCAAATCGGGGAGGAGGGGCCAACGTCCTGACTTTC. Protein product: CASSPNRGGGANVLTF. Variable domain in full (rest from reference TRBV18 and TRBJ2-6): NAGVMQNPRHLVRRRGQEARLRCSPMKGHSHVYWYRQLPEEGLKFMVYLQKENIIDESGMPKERFSAEFPKEGPSILRIQQVVRGDSAAYFCASSPNRGGGANVLTFGAGSRLTVL.

J is TRBJ2-3 and V is TRBV27; TRBD1 is a possible D gene (5 bases). Looked up from germline, CDR1 is MNHEY and CDR2 is SMNVEV (reference sequence). V lost 3 bases and J lost 6, with 19 bases in between. The CDR3 has 16 residues. The CDR3 protein is CASSLLGAGSGDTQYF. The CDR3 DNA sequence: TGTGCCAGCAGTTTGTTAGGGGCAGGGTCAGGGGATACGCAGTATTTT.

The chain uses TRBV4-1 and TRBJ2-2; D uncertain. This CDR3 comprises 15 residues. V was cut by 0 bases and J by 6 bases, with 11 bases left in between. Germline CDR1 is MGHRA and CDR2 is YSYEKL. The CDR3, as DNA: TGCGCCAGCAGCCAAGAACTGACTTGGGCCGGGGAGCTGTTTTTT. Translated, it gives CASSQELTWAGELFF.

This clone has only a few counts. V gene TRBV5-4 combines with J gene TRBJ2-1; no definite D call. Germline CDR1 is SGHNT and CDR2 is YYREEE (reference sequence). The CDR3 length is 14 residues. Trimming removed 3 bases at V and 6 bases at J, with 13 bases between. In DNA form, the CDR3 reads TGTGCCAGCAGCTCCCAGGTCCGTGGCAATGAGCAGTTCTTC. As protein: CASSSQVRGNEQFF.

J is TRBJ2-1 and V is TRBV7-8; 12 positions match TRBD2. Germline lookup yields CDR1 SGHVS and CDR2 FQNEAQ. J lost 6 bases, V lost 5 bases, and 8 bases had no gene match. The CDR3 spans 16 residues. The DNA for the CDR3 is TGTGCCAGCAGCCGTAGACTAGCGGGAGTAGTCAATGAGCAGTTCTTC. Amino acid sequence: CASSRRLAGVVNEQFF.